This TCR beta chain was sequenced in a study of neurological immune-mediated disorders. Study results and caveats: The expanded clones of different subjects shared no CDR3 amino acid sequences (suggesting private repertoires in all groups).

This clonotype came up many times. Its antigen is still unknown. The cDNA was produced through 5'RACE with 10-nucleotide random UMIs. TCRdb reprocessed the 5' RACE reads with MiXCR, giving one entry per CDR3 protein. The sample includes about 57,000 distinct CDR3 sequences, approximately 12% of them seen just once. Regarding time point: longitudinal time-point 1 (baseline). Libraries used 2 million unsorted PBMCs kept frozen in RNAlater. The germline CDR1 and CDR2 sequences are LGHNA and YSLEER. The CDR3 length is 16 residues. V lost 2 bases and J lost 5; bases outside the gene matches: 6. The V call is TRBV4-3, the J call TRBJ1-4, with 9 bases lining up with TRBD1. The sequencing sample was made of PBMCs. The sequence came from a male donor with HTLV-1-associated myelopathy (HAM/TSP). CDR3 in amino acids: CASSQLPGQGNEKLFF. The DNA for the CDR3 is TGCGCCAGCAGCCAACTTCCGGGACAGGGCAATGAAAAACTGTTTTTT.